The entry below describes one TCR beta chain. The data were taken from a study of blood T cell repertoires in COVID-19. Whole-study context: Researchers got acute and convalescent COVID-19 samples from the United States, Italy and Spain. T cells, B-cell-depleted T cells, or PBMCs provided the cDNA or gDNA that served as material.

Germline V gives CDR1 LNHDA, CDR2 SQIVND (reference sequence). V lost 6 bases and J lost 3; bases outside the gene matches: 7. This CDR3 spans 14 amino acids. Methods used by the authors: Amplification from reference gene primers served as the basis for estimated nucleated cell counts. Clones were read by immunoSEQ multiplex PCR, and TCRdb kept only the in-frame ones, dropping some. V, J and clone size are those of that table, while D and trimming were read from the DNA. This table holds roughly 200,000 clones, 84% found once. This TCR came from a woman of 80 years or more with COVID-19, enrolled during active disease. The sample comprised peripheral blood. J is TRBJ1-1 and V is TRBV19; 7 nucleotides agree with TRBD1. The CDR3 here is CASRSYRGHTEAFF. The CDR3 DNA reads TGTGCCAGTAGGTCGTACAGGGGACACACTGAAGCTTTCTTT.